The rows below give T cell receptor beta chains drawn from one sample of a study of lymphopenia after photon versus proton radiotherapy. Sequencing was performed with immunoSEQ multiplex PCR; in TCRdb, only in-frame clones are kept and a portion is missing. The sample consists of about 30,000 clones, 90% to 95% of them appearing once. This specimen consisted of peripheral blood, obtained from a patient treated with photon-based radiotherapy. The receptors stem from a woman aged 45-59 years with cholangiocarcinoma. Each CDR3 is given with its conserved first and last residue. Fields, in order: clone size, D gene, J gene, CDR3 length, V gene, CDR3 protein, CDR3 DNA. D genes are given only for firm matches. Some rows have no size entry. The others give once, few or many, or a class for an expanded clone.

NA | NA | TRBJ1-1 | 14 | TRBV29-1 | CSVVSLHSLREAFF | TGCAGCGTTGTAAGTCTACACAGCTTACGGGAAGCTTTCTTT
NA | TRBD1 | TRBJ1-2 | 18 | TRBV5-1 | CASSAAGTGGGYSGGYTF | TGCGCCAGCAGCGCCGCCGGGACAGGGGGCGGCTATTCGGGAGGCTACACCTTC
few | TRBD1 | TRBJ2-7 | 14 | TRBV10-3 | CAISPGTGSYEQYF | TGTGCCATCAGTCCCGGGACAGGTTCCTACGAGCAGTACTTC
NA | NA | TRBJ2-5 | 14 | TRBV5-4 | CASSLEARKETQYF | TGTGCCAGCAGCTTGGAGGCGCGGAAAGAGACCCAGTACTTC
NA | TRBD1 | TRBJ1-2 | 18 | TRBV5-4 | CASSLFKTGSLTNYGYTF | TGTGCCAGCAGCTTGTTTAAGACAGGGTCTCTGACTAACTATGGCTACACCTTC
NA | NA | TRBJ1-4 | 16 | TRBV4-1 | CASSQDWRGTNEKLFF | TGCGCCAGCAGCCAAGATTGGAGGGGAACTAATGAAAAACTGTTTTTT
NA | NA | TRBJ2-7 | 15 | TRBV19 | CASSLYGGFTYEQYF | TGTGCCAGTAGTTTGTATGGGGGGTTCACCTACGAGCAGTACTTC
NA | NA | TRBJ2-5 | 12 | TRBV30 | CAWSAPNGAQYF | TGTGCCTGGAGTGCGCCGAACGGGGCCCAGTACTTC
NA | NA | TRBJ1-5 | 14 | TRBV10-2 | CASSTGRSNQPQHF | TGCGCCAGCAGTACAGGGAGGAGCAATCAGCCCCAGCATTTT
NA | NA | TRBJ1-5 | 17 | TRBV7-6 | CASSLASFQPPNQPQHF | TGTGCCAGCAGCTTAGCCTCGTTCCAGCCTCCAAATCAGCCCCAGCATTTT
NA | TRBD1 | TRBJ1-5 | 14 | TRBV19 | CASNRGPSNQPQHF | TGTGCCAGCAACAGGGGACCTAGCAATCAGCCCCAGCATTTT
NA | TRBD1 | TRBJ1-2 | 15 | TRBV5-6 | CASSLGEGTGRSYTF | TGTGCCAGCAGCTTGGGAGAGGGGACAGGGAGGAGCTACACCTTC
once | NA | TRBJ2-1 | 13 | TRBV6-5 | CASSYSGKNEQFF | TGTGCCAGCAGTTACTCCGGCAAGAATGAGCAGTTCTTC
NA | TRBD1 | TRBJ1-6 | 15 | TRBV15 | CATSSRQGLNSPLHF | TGTGCCACCAGCAGCAGACAGGGTCTAAATTCACCCCTCCACTTT
NA | TRBD1 | TRBJ1-3 | 16 | TRBV18 | CASSQGTADSGNTIYF | TGTGCCAGCTCCCAGGGGACAGCCGACTCTGGAAACACCATATATTTT
few | NA | TRBJ1-2 | 13 | TRBV18 | CASSPDGSYGYTF | TGTGCCAGCTCACCCGACGGAAGCTATGGCTACACCTTC
NA | TRBD1 | TRBJ1-2 | 13 | TRBV5-5 | CASSSGQNYGYTF | TGTGCCAGCAGCTCGGGACAGAACTATGGCTACACCTTC
once | TRBD1 | TRBJ1-2 | 16 | TRBV30 | CAWTLDRLPTNYGYTF | TGTGCCTGGACTCTGGACAGGTTGCCAACTAACTATGGCTACACCTTC
once | NA | TRBJ2-7 | 15 | TRBV4-3 | CASSQEASGSYEQYF | TGCGCCAGCAGCCAAGAAGCCAGCGGATCCTACGAGCAGTACTTC
NA | TRBD1 | TRBJ1-1 | 16 | TRBV9 | CASSVNPADRGTEAFF | TGTGCCAGCAGCGTAAACCCCGCGGACAGGGGAACTGAAGCTTTCTTT
NA | NA | TRBJ2-5 | 12 | TRBV11-2 | CASSLDRETQYF | TGTGCCAGCAGCTTAGATCGAGAGACCCAGTACTTC
NA | NA | TRBJ2-7 | 13 | TRBV5-5 | CASSSQPPYEQYF | TGTGCCAGCAGTTCCCAACCGCCATACGAGCAGTACTTC
once | NA | TRBJ1-2 | 15 | TRBV13 | CASSLGRQGMDGYTF | TGTGCCAGCAGCTTAGGTCGGCAGGGTATGGATGGCTACACCTTC
NA | TRBD2 | TRBJ2-1 | 15 | TRBV7-2 | CASSRGGSSYNEQFF | TGTGCCAGCAGTCGCGGGGGGAGCTCCTACAATGAGCAGTTCTTC
NA | NA | TRBJ1-2 | 18 | TRBV18 | CASSPRRFGGLLTYGYTF | TGTGCCAGCTCACCACGAAGGTTTGGAGGCCTCCTTACATATGGCTACACCTTC
NA | NA | TRBJ1-5 | 15 | TRBV6-1 | CASRTGFLGHQPQHF | TGTGCCAGCAGGACGGGCTTCCTCGGACATCAGCCCCAGCATTTT
NA | NA | TRBJ1-1 | 20 | TRBV27 | CASSSPSAGSWRGGSTEAFF | TGTGCCAGCAGCAGCCCCTCAGCAGGTTCCTGGAGGGGAGGGAGTACTGAAGCTTTCTTT
NA | NA | TRBJ1-2 | 14 | TRBV6-1 | CASSGPGQGTMMTF | TGTGCCAGCAGTGGGCCAGGACAAGGGACTATGATGACCTTC
NA | NA | TRBJ1-3 | 16 | TRBV6-5 | CASSYGGGITGNTIYF | TGTGCCAGCAGTTACGGGGGGGGCATCACTGGAAACACCATATATTTT
NA | NA | TRBJ2-2 | 14 | TRBV4-1 | CASSQEGGTGELFF | TGCGCCAGCAGCCAAGAAGGTGGCACCGGGGAGCTGTTTTTT
once | NA | TRBJ2-7 | 16 | TRBV4-3 | CASSQSWPSLPYEQYF | TGCGCCAGCAGCCAATCATGGCCGTCGCTGCCTTACGAGCAGTACTTC
NA | NA | TRBJ2-7 | 15 | TRBV15 | CATSRDPGRANEQYF | TGTGCCACCAGCAGAGACCCCGGACGGGCCAACGAGCAGTACTTC
NA | TRBD1 | TRBJ2-7 | 13 | TRBV5-6 | CASSLNRGYEQYF | TGTGCCAGCAGCTTGAACAGGGGTTACGAGCAGTACTTC
NA | TRBD2 | TRBJ2-3 | 15 | TRBV9 | CASREDSIPTDTQYF | TGTGCCTCGCGGGAGGACTCCATACCCACAGATACGCAGTATTTT
NA | TRBD1 | TRBJ1-5 | 15 | TRBV4-1 | CASSQPGQGATFQHF | TGCGCCAGCAGCCAGCCGGGACAGGGGGCCACGTTCCAGCATTTT
NA | NA | TRBJ1-1 | 14 | TRBV7-9 | CASSTTIGPTEAFF | TGTGCCAGCAGCACAACGATTGGGCCCACTGAAGCTTTCTTT